A single T cell receptor beta chain is shown here with its context. This specimen belongs to a study of blood T cell repertoires in COVID-19. Study processing details: Amplification of reference gene primers was used by the study to estimate nucleated cell counts. Using immunoSEQ multiplex PCR, the repertoire was profiled, and TCRdb retains in-frame clones only, with some absent. V and J calls and clone size are copied from that table; D and trimming were computed from the DNA. The top ten clones hold 3.4% of a sample with about 240,000 clones, roughly 80% of them seen once. Per germline, CDR1 SGHRS and CDR2 YFSETQ. The CDR3 length is 17 residues. V lost 4 bases, J lost 2 bases, and 8 bases stayed unmatched.

This clonotype was obtained from a young woman with acute or convalescent COVID-19. The chain has TRBV5-1 and TRBJ1-6, with 8 bases that match TRBD1. Input material: peripheral blood. The CDR3 region has the DNA TGCGCCAGCAGCGTCTATGGACAGGGAACCTATAATTCACCCCTCCACTTT. It encodes CASSVYGQGTYNSPLHF. Together with reference TRBV5-1 and TRBJ1-6, the CDR3 gives the full variable domain: KAGVTQTPRYLIKTRGQQVTLSCSPISGHRSVSWYQQTPGQGLQFLFEYFSETQRNKGNFPGRFSGRQFSNSRSEMNVSTLELGDSALYLCASSVYGQGTYNSPLHFGNGTRLTVT.